What follows are 25 T cell receptor beta chains derived from one specimen sequenced in a study of blood T cell repertoires in COVID-19. Sequenced by immunoSEQ multiplex PCR; TCRdb stores in-frame clones only, minus some. The sample carries about 240,000 clones, roughly 89% recorded once. The specimen was PBMCs or T cells enriched from blood (not recorded which). These receptors were taken from a woman in her 30s with acute COVID-19.

The chain employs TRBV13 and TRBJ1-1; 7 bases match TRBD1. V was clipped by 6 bases and J by 1 base; unmatched bases: 14. The CDR3 length is 17 residues. The germline V gene encodes CDR1 PRHDT and CDR2 FYEKMQ (reference sequence). CDR3 protein: CASRGITPGQQNTEAFF. DNA for the CDR3: TGTGCCAGCAGGGGGATAACACCGGGACAGCAGAACACTGAAGCTTTCTTT.

This sequence joins TRBV5-1 and TRBJ2-7, with D possibly matching TRBD1 (7 bases). With 4 bases removed from V and 3 bases from J, the gap between germline ends came to 11 bases. The germline V gene encodes CDR1 SGHRS and CDR2 YFSETQ. The CDR3 has 13 residues. The CDR3 region has the DNA TGCGCCAGCAGCCCCCAGGGGGGCTACGAGCAGTACTTC. It codes for CASSPQGGYEQYF.

The V and J genes are TRBV10-3 and TRBJ2-5; D is possibly TRBD2 (6 bases). Germline V gives CDR1 ENHRY, CDR2 SYGVKD. This CDR3 has 15 amino acids. The ends were cut back, 0 bases at V and 5 bases at J, with 13 bases in the middle. CDR3 residues: CAISESEWDFETQYF. DNA for the CDR3: TGTGCCATCAGTGAGTCAGAGTGGGACTTCGAGACCCAGTACTTC.

V and J are TRBV5-4 and TRBJ2-5; D perhaps matches TRBD2 (5 bases). CDR3 size: 13 residues. Germline V CDR1 and CDR2: SGHNT, YYREEE (reference sequence). The V and J ends lost 4 bases and 2 bases respectively, with 9 bases between them. In DNA, the CDR3 is TGTGCCAGCAGCCCCCCGGGGCAAGAGACCCAGTACTTC. Translated, it gives CASSPPGQETQYF.

This clone was detected once. The rearrangement uses TRBV6-5 and TRBJ2-1; TRBD2 agrees at 8 bases. This CDR3 has 16 amino acids. V shed 0 bases, J shed 4 bases, and the junction held 5 bases outside the gene matches. Germline V gives CDR1 MNHEY, CDR2 SVGAGI. The CDR3 here is CASSYSGGGNYNEQFF. CDR3 nucleotide sequence: TGTGCCAGCAGTTACTCCGGCGGGGGGAATTACAATGAGCAGTTCTTC.

The J gene is TRBJ2-2, the V gene TRBV9; 10 positions agree with TRBD2. The CDR3 is 15 residues long. J was trimmed by 7 bases and V by 0 bases; bases with no gene match: 3. The germline V gene has CDR1 SGDLS and CDR2 YYNGEE. The CDR3 is CASSVVGLAYGELFF. As DNA, the CDR3 is TGTGCCAGCAGCGTAGTGGGACTAGCGTACGGGGAGCTGTTTTTT. Filled out from reference TRBV9 and TRBJ2-2, the complete variable domain reads DSGVTQTPKHLITATGQRVTLRCSPRSGDLSVYWYQQSLDQGLQFLIQYYNGEERAKGNILERFSAQQFPDLHSELNLSSLELGDSALYFCASSVVGLAYGELFFGEGSRLTVL.

The chain combines TRBV5-5 with TRBJ1-1; D unclear. Trimming removed 0 bases at V and 6 bases at J, with 12 bases between. CDR1 and CDR2 (germline): SGHKS, YYEKEE (reference sequence). This CDR3 region has 14 residues. In nucleotides, the CDR3 is TGTGCCAGCAGCTTGGGACATTTAAAGGCTGAAGCTTTCTTT. Its translation: CASSLGHLKAEAFF.

This rearrangement joins TRBV5-8 to TRBJ2-1; the D gene is possibly TRBD1 (5 bases). The CDR3 sequence is 14 residues long. Trimming shortened V by 7 bases and J by 5 bases, and 16 bases separated the two germline ends. Germline V lookup: CDR1 SGHTS, CDR2 YDEGEE. The CDR3 nucleotides are TGTGCCAGCCGTAGGGGTTTAGGGAACAATGAGCAGTTCTTC. Translated: CASRRGLGNNEQFF.

To note about this clone: Within the sample, other DNA sequences also encode this same CDR3. This sequence joins TRBV18 and TRBJ1-6; D gene ambiguous. Germline V lookup: CDR1 KGHSH, CDR2 LQKENI. The CDR3 loop spans 15 amino acids. The V gene lost 2 bases and the J gene lost 0 bases, with 5 bases spanning the gap. The CDR3 reads CASSPESSYNSPLHF. CDR3 nucleotide sequence: TGTGCCAGCTCACCAGAGAGCTCCTATAATTCACCCCTCCACTTT.

The genes are TRBV4-1 and TRBJ1-1, with D possibly being TRBD1 (6 bases). Trimming cost V 4 bases and J 3 bases, with 21 bases left between them. This CDR3 has 17 residues. The germline CDR1 and CDR2 sequences are MGHRA and YSYEKL. This CDR3 is CASSRGGGVSKDTEAFF. In nucleotides, the CDR3 is TGCGCCAGCAGCCGTGGCGGGGGCGTGAGTAAGGACACTGAAGCTTTCTTT.

V is TRBV27 and J is TRBJ1-5; no reliable D call. Germline V gene sequence: CDR1 MNHEY, CDR2 SMNVEV (reference sequence). The V and J ends lost 11 bases and 3 bases respectively, with 14 bases between them. The CDR3 is 13 amino acids. In DNA form, the CDR3 reads TGTGCCGTACTGGACGGGATCAATCAGCCCCAGCATTTT. Translating it yields CAVLDGINQPQHF.

The chain joins TRBV7-2 to TRBJ2-2, with 9 bases aligning to TRBD1. CDR3 length: 16 residues. With 3 bases clipped from V and 0 bases from J, the junction kept 2 bases outside the gene matches. Germline CDR1 and CDR2: SGHTA and FQGNSA. CDR3 nucleotide sequence: TGTGCCAGCAGCTTCCGACAGGGGGCGAACACCGGGGAGCTGTTTTTT. It codes for CASSFRQGANTGELFF.

The chain links TRBV27 to TRBJ1-1; perhaps TRBD1 as D (5 bases). The germline CDR1 and CDR2 sequences are MNHEY and SMNVEV (reference sequence). Deletions cut 2 bases from V and 4 bases from J, with 11 bases between. The length of the CDR3 is 14 residues. CDR3: CASSLGGGGTEAFF. CDR3 bases: TGTGCCAGCAGTTTAGGGGGGGGTGGCACTGAAGCTTTCTTT.

V usage is TRBV6-5 and J usage is TRBJ1-2, with D possibly TRBD1 on 6 matching bases. Germline CDR1 is MNHEY and CDR2 is SVGAGI. Trimming left V 5 bases short and J 3 bases short, with 13 bases between. The CDR3 spans 14 residues. The CDR3 nucleotides are TGTGCCAGCAGTCCCCTACAGGGCCACTATGGCTACACCTTC. This sequence encodes CASSPLQGHYGYTF.

This clone was seen once. The CDR3 protein is CSVGGLASSYEQYF. CDR3 in DNA: TGCAGCGTTGGCGGGCTTGCGAGCTCCTACGAGCAGTACTTC. This chain connects TRBV29-1 to TRBJ2-7; perhaps TRBD2 as D (5 bases). Germline V CDR1 and CDR2: SQVTM, ANQGSEA. Trimming removed 4 bases from V and 0 bases from J, with 13 bases in between. The CDR3 length is 14 residues.

This clone was recorded a few times. This chain joins TRBV10-2 and TRBJ1-6, with 9 nucleotides matching TRBD1. CDR1 is WSHSY and CDR2 is SAAADI in the germline V gene. The CDR3 consists of 13 residues. The V and J ends lost 6 bases and 6 bases, in that order; junction bases with no gene match: 0. CDR3 protein: CASRDRGNSPLHF. The CDR3 DNA reads TGCGCCAGCAGGGACAGGGGTAATTCACCCCTCCACTTT.

This chain joins TRBV11-2 and TRBJ1-1, with D possibly matching TRBD1 (5 bases). CDR1 and CDR2 (germline): SGHAT, FQNNGV. The CDR3 runs to 15 residues. V lost 1 base to trimming and J lost 0 bases, with 9 bases between them. In DNA form, the CDR3 reads TGTGCCAGCAGCTTAGGGGGGGGGTTGAACACTGAAGCTTTCTTT. Translated, it gives CASSLGGGLNTEAFF.

This clone is a singleton in its sample. The chain recombines TRBV7-2 with TRBJ2-2, with D tentatively TRBD2 (6 bases). V was clipped by 2 bases and J by 5 bases, with 12 bases between them. Germline lookup yields CDR1 SGHTA and CDR2 FQGNSA. This CDR3 region has 15 residues. CDR3 sequence reads: CASSLSGPWTGELFF. The CDR3 nucleotides read TGTGCCAGCAGCTTAAGCGGGCCGTGGACCGGGGAGCTGTTTTTT.

The rearrangement joins TRBV3-1 (or the pseudogene TRBV3-2) to TRBJ1-4, with D perhaps matching TRBD1 (6 bases). The length of the CDR3 is 15 residues. Germline V gene lookup returns CDR1 LGHDT and CDR2 YNNKEL (reference sequence). Trimming took off 1 base at V and 8 bases at J, with 14 bases between the two ends. The CDR3 DNA sequence: TGTGCCAGCAGCCAAGGCGGGGGGCGAGGGGAAAAACTGTTTTTT. It is translated as CASSQGGGRGEKLFF.

The chain employs TRBV5-1 and TRBJ1-6; D possibly corresponds to TRBD1 (5 bases). This CDR3 has 14 residues. V was clipped by 0 bases and J by 8 bases, with 9 bases between them. Germline V gene data show CDR1 as SGHRS and CDR2 as YFSETQ. The CDR3 DNA sequence: TGCGCCAGCAGCTTGGAGGGAGGGGATTCACCCCTCCACTTT. This gives the protein CASSLEGGDSPLHF.

The chain uses TRBV10-3 and TRBJ2-5; maybe TRBD2 (5 bases). This CDR3 is 13 amino acids long. Germline CDR1 ENHRY, CDR2 SYGVKD. Trimming cost V 4 bases and J 5 bases, with 11 bases left between them. The CDR3 nucleotides read TGTGCCATCAGTGTAACTAGTTTGGAGACCCAGTACTTC. It is translated as CAISVTSLETQYF.

Only one count was recorded for this clone. The chain couples TRBV6-6 to TRBJ1-2; 8 bases match TRBD1. Looked up from germline, CDR1 is MNHNY and CDR2 is SVGAGI (reference sequence). J lost 0 bases, V lost 9 bases, and 9 bases had no gene match. CDR3 length: 15 amino acids. CDR3 coding DNA: TGTGCCAGTTCGGGACAGGCCTTAGCTAACTATGGCTACACCTTC. This sequence encodes CASSGQALANYGYTF.

The chain combines TRBV7-8 with TRBJ2-3, with unresolved D. V shed 5 bases and J shed 1 base, with 16 bases lying between them. The CDR3 consists of 16 residues. Germline assignment: CDR1 SGHVS and CDR2 FQNEAQ. The CDR3 DNA reads TGTGCCAGCAGCCCACGTCGGGTCCCCGGCACAGATACGCAGTATTTT. Amino acids: CASSPRRVPGTDTQYF.

V usage is TRBV5-1 and J usage is TRBJ2-7, with 8 bases aligning to TRBD1. With V trimmed by 4 bases and J by 2 bases, 11 bases remained unmatched. CDR1 is SGHRS and CDR2 is YFSETQ in the germline V gene. CDR3 size: 16 residues. In nucleotides, the CDR3 is TGCGCCAGCAGCCGCGCCCAGGGGGCGAACGCCTACGAGCAGTACTTC. It yields the protein CASSRAQGANAYEQYF.

The table lists this clone with a count of one. The chain has TRBV18 and TRBJ1-2; perhaps TRBD1 as D (5 bases). The CDR3 runs 15 residues. V gave up 1 base and J gave up 6 bases, with 15 bases separating them. Germline CDR1 reads KGHSH; CDR2 reads LQKENI. The CDR3 sequence: CASSPLASDSNGYTF. CDR3 sequence (DNA): TGTGCCAGCTCACCACTCGCCTCAGACAGTAATGGCTACACCTTC. The whole variable domain, filled in from reference TRBV18 and TRBJ1-2, reads NAGVMQNPRHLVRRRGQEARLRCSPMKGHSHVYWYRQLPEEGLKFMVYLQKENIIDESGMPKERFSAEFPKEGPSILRIQQVVRGDSAAYFCASSPLASDSNGYTFGSGTRLTVV.